This entry describes one T cell receptor beta chain. The antigen remains undetermined. It was with 60 Vbeta and 13 Jbeta primers that the PCR ran. Generated by immunoSEQ multiplex PCR, the TCRdb table keeps only in-frame clones and is missing some. The sample yields roughly 130,000 clones, 80% to 90% seen once. Germline values: CDR1 LNHDA, CDR2 SQIVND (reference sequence). The ends were cut back, 7 bases at V and 0 bases at J, with 13 bases in the middle. The CDR3 is 14 amino acids. These data are taken from a study of cytomegalovirus exposure and HLA in healthy donors. Study-level points and caveats: An analysis that was carried out later associated 15,000 to 20,000 TCR beta sequences with HLA alleles at 0.05 false discovery rate. The authors later found TCR association rates varying by HLA locus, with DRB1 most and HLA-C fewest. Sequencing artifact likely explains a cluster of highly shared sequence variants.

The clonotype was recovered from a male donor in good health and CMV-seropositive. The sample taken for sequencing was PBMCs. The rearrangement links TRBV19 to TRBJ2-7, with a weak D call TRBD2 (6 bases). The CDR3 region has the DNA TGTGCCAGTAACCCGGGACTCCACTCCTACGAGCAGTACTTC. Protein: CASNPGLHSYEQYF.